The 13 T cell receptor beta chains below were found in one sample sequenced in a study of tumor-infiltrating lymphocytes in primary liver carcinoma (dated by TCRdb to 2015 to 2018). TRIzol reagent was used to extract blood RNA from unsorted whole blood, while the DNeasy Blood & Tissue kit provided the germline DNA. These reads were obtained on an Illumina HiSeq 2500. Starting from roughly 540 ng total RNA, TCRbeta-specific cDNA was produced by reverse transcription with a constant-region primer and ProtoScript II reverse transcriptase. The TCRbeta libraries were prepared through three rounds of nested multiplex PCR following a slightly modified ARM-PCR procedure. Multiplex TRBV1-TRBV30 forward primers and a Cbeta reverse primer were used in the first two PCR rounds, each of which was run for 9 to 11 cycles. TCRdb redid the processing of the public reads, applying fastp at Q25 and MiXCR, and retained in-frame beta chains. For every CDR3 protein sequence, its rows merge into one entry that carries the most common genes and DNA. In all, the sample holds fewer than 350,000 distinct CDR3 sequences, and 50% to 70% of those were seen once. The ten largest clones add up to roughly 9% of the sample.

Input material: peripheral blood. These receptors were collected from a man aged 35 to 55 with primary liver carcinoma and hepatitis B virus infection.

The chain employs TRBV5-1 and TRBJ2-1; D remains unclear. The V end was cut by 6 bases, the J end by 6 bases, with 16 bases between. Looked up from germline, CDR1 is SGHRS and CDR2 is YFSETQ. The CDR3 has 14 residues. The CDR3, as DNA: TGCGCCAGCAACAACTTTTTTGTGGGCAATGAGCAGTTCTTC. Translation: CASNNFFVGNEQFF.

As concerns this clonotype: A much larger clonotype is one base distant, so this may be a read error. V and J are TRBV12-3 or TRBV12-4 and TRBJ1-5; D may be TRBD1 (5 bases). Trimming shortened V by 11 bases and J by 5 bases, and 16 bases separated the two germline ends. The CDR3 is made up of 13 amino acids. CDR3 loop: CASLYRGDQPQHF. CDR3 sequence (DNA): TGTGCCTCACTTTATAGGGGAGATCAGCCCCAGCATTTT.

The genes are TRBV4-2 and TRBJ2-2, with 7 bases aligning to TRBD2. The CDR3 is 15 amino acids. Germline CDR1 and CDR2: LGHNA and YNFKEQ. J was trimmed by 6 bases and V by 9 bases; bases with no gene match: 13. The CDR3 DNA follows: TGTGCCAGAGAACTAGCGAGAGGGTCCCCCGGGGAGCTGTTTTTT. Translation gives CARELARGSPGELFF.

At least ten counts were recorded for this clonotype. The chain has TRBV4-3 and TRBJ2-3; TRBD1 agrees at 10 bases. J was trimmed by 4 bases and V by 0 bases; bases with no gene match: 4. The CDR3 consists of 16 residues. The V gene's germline CDR1 is LGHNA and CDR2 YSLEER. Here the CDR3 DNA reads TGCGCCAGCAGCCAAGAGCGACAGGGGGCCGCAGATACGCAGTATTTT. Encoded protein: CASSQERQGAADTQYF.

A word on this clonotype: Mismatch with germline at one junction end may stem from a read error. The chain recombines TRBV4-1 with TRBJ2-7; TRBD1 aligns across 7 bases. This CDR3 comprises 17 residues. Per the germline V gene, CDR1 is MGHRA and CDR2 is YSYEKL. CDR3 nucleotides: TGCGCCAGCAGCCAATCTGAGACAGGGATTGATATCTGCGAGCAGTATTTC. Translated, it gives CASSQSETGIDICEQYF.

This clonotype came up once. A read error may explain this, as a much larger clone is one base away. The chain uses TRBV12-3 or TRBV12-4 and TRBJ1-1; D uncertain. The ends were cut back, 7 bases at V and 7 bases at J, with 16 bases in the middle. The CDR3 length is 13 residues. This CDR3 reads CASKGPLGIEAFF. The CDR3 bases are TGTGCCAGCAAAGGGCCCCTAGGCATTGAAGCTTTCTTT.

As regards this clonotype: Just one base apart from a much larger clone, this may be a read error. The rearrangement links TRBV6-2 or TRBV6-3 to TRBJ2-1, with a tentative D call TRBD2 (6 bases). The germline V and J ends were trimmed by 6 bases and 8 bases, with 11 bases remaining between them. The length of the CDR3 is 12 residues. Looked up from germline, CDR1 is MNHEY and CDR2 is SVGEGT. The CDR3 DNA follows: TGTGCCAGCAGCCTGCGGGAATATGAGCAGTTCTTC. This sequence encodes CASSLREYEQFF.

As for this clonotype: At one boundary the junction diverges from the germline segment, which might be a read error. This chain links TRBV4-2 with TRBJ2-7, with TRBD2 matching 8 bases. This CDR3 is built from 15 residues. Germline lookup yields CDR1 LGHNA and CDR2 YNFKEQ. CDR3 bases: TGTGCCAGCAGCCCAGCGGGGGTCAACTCCTACGAGCGGTACTTC. It is translated as CASSPAGVNSYERYF.

In the case of this clonotype: Compared with germline, one end of the junction differs, possibly owing to a read error. The chain carries TRBV2 and TRBJ2-2; a possible D gene is TRBD1 (6 bases). There are 13 residues in the CDR3. CDR1 is SNHLY and CDR2 is FYNNEI in the germline V gene. CDR3 amino acids: CDSSEAGAGELFF. The CDR3 DNA follows: TGTGACAGCAGTGAGGCAGGGGCCGGGGAGCTGTTTTTT.

This clonotype has just a few counts. The rearrangement joins TRBV12-3 or TRBV12-4 to TRBJ1-1; D is ambiguous. The CDR3 covers 13 residues. V lost 1 base, J lost 4 bases, and 7 bases lay in between. The CDR3 is CASSLGQSTEAFF. CDR3 bases: TGTGCCAGCAGTTTAGGTCAAAGCACTGAAGCTTTCTTT.

About this clonotype itself: At one boundary the junction diverges from the germline segment, which might be a read error. This chain joins TRBV11-3 and TRBJ2-1, with 8 bases lining up with TRBD2. The CDR3 totals 14 residues. Germline values: CDR1 SGHNT, CDR2 YENEEA. The CDR3 DNA reads as TGTGTCAGCATCTTAGAAGCGGGGGCCAAGGAGCAGTTCTTC. It specifies CVSILEAGAKEQFF.

As regards this clonotype: Because the CDR3 is missing its conserved closing phenylalanine or tryptophan, this is likely a read error. The gene calls are TRBV29-1 and TRBJ2-1; D uncertain. From germline, CDR1 is SQVTM and CDR2 ANQGSEA. This CDR3 has 12 amino acids. The germline V and J ends were trimmed by 6 bases and 7 bases, with 13 bases remaining between them. CDR3 in DNA: TGCAGCGTGCTCGGCGTGGCGAATGAGCAGTTCTTA. Translation: CSVLGVANEQFL.

In this sample, this clonotype turned up many times. This sequence joins TRBV6-2 or TRBV6-3 and TRBJ1-5; D might be TRBD1 (5 bases). Trimming took 0 bases from V and 9 from J, leaving 12 bases between them. This CDR3 is 14 amino acids long. Germline values: CDR1 MNHEY, CDR2 SVGEGT. DNA of the CDR3: TGTGCCAGCAGTTACTCGGGGGACCTAAGGCCCCAGCATTTT. Its translation: CASSYSGDLRPQHF.